Following are 11 T cell receptor beta chains from one sample sequenced in a study of persistence of HIV-infected CD4 T cells. Their target antigens are unknown. The libraries were made with immunoSEQ version 4 in survey mode. Here immunoSEQ multiplex PCR was the method, and the copy in TCRdb shows in-frame clones only, minus some. Here the sample spans under 25,000 clones, 65% being singletons. The stimulus was an HIV-1 Gag 15-mer peptide pool, about 1.1 ug/peptide/mL. CD4+ T cells upregulating both CD40 ligand and CD69 were sorted as responding cells. The specimen was CD4+ T cells sorted from PBMCs after roughly 20-hour stimulation, collected from a patient who received antiretroviral therapy. The source of these receptors is an adult woman with HIV who was CMV-seropositive.

The rearrangement joins TRBV5-1 to TRBJ1-1; 7 bases are shared with TRBD1. The CDR3 is 13 residues long. Trimming cost V 0 bases and J 8 bases; bases outside gene matches: 4. CDR1 and CDR2 from the germline V gene are SGHRS and YFSETQ. This CDR3 reads CASSLGQGAEAFF. The CDR3 DNA follows: TGCGCCAGCAGCTTGGGACAGGGTGCCGAAGCTTTCTTT.

This sequence joins TRBV7-3 and TRBJ2-2, with D possibly TRBD2 on 6 matching bases. Trimming pared 5 bases from V and 5 bases from J, leaving 15 bases between. The CDR3 spans 15 residues. Germline CDR1 is SGHTA and CDR2 is FQGTGA. The DNA for the CDR3 is TGTGCCAGCAGCCTTCGGGGGAGCGCTACCGGGGAGCTGTTTTTT. Amino acid sequence: CASSLRGSATGELFF.

V usage is TRBV3-1 (or the pseudogene TRBV3-2) and J usage is TRBJ1-5; possibly TRBD1 for D (5 bases). CDR1 and CDR2 from the germline V gene are LGHDT and YNNKEL (reference sequence). The V end was cut by 0 bases, the J end by 0 bases, with 9 bases between. The CDR3 sequence is 16 residues long. Here the CDR3 reads CASSQDPGLSNQPQHF. CDR3 coding DNA: TGTGCCAGCAGCCAAGATCCGGGACTTAGCAATCAGCCCCAGCATTTT.

This chain connects TRBV19 to TRBJ1-4; no clear D gene. Trimming removed 0 bases from V and 0 bases from J, with 8 bases in between. The germline V gene has CDR1 LNHDA and CDR2 SQIVND (reference sequence). This CDR3 is 16 amino acids long. CDR3 in amino acids: CASSIDPFATNEKLFF. The CDR3 DNA reads as TGTGCCAGTAGTATAGATCCCTTTGCAACTAATGAAAAACTGTTTTTT.

The chain employs TRBV30 and TRBJ1-3, with a possible D match to TRBD1 (6 bases). The CDR3 sequence is 14 residues long. V gave up 3 bases and J gave up 4 bases, with 13 bases separating them. The germline CDR1 and CDR2 sequences are GTSNPN and SVGIG (reference sequence). DNA of the CDR3: TGTGCCTGGAGCTCGGGGGCGCCCGGAAACACCATATATTTT. As protein: CAWSSGAPGNTIYF.

This clone was found a few times. The rearrangement links TRBV5-4 to TRBJ1-3; no clear D. The CDR3 runs to 12 residues. V was clipped by 0 bases and J by 3 bases, with 1 base between them. CDR1 and CDR2 (germline): SGHNT, YYREEE (reference sequence). This CDR3 reads CASSLDGNTIYF. The CDR3 DNA sequence: TGTGCCAGCAGCTTGGATGGAAACACCATATATTTT. Together with reference TRBV5-4 and TRBJ1-3, the CDR3 gives the full variable domain: ETGVTQSPTHLIKTRGQQVTLRCSSQSGHNTVSWYQQALGQGPQFIFQYYREEENGRGNFPPRFSGLQFPNYSSELNVNALELDDSALYLCASSLDGNTIYFGEGSWLTVV.

J is TRBJ1-2 and V is TRBV27; D uncertain. Germline V gene data show CDR1 as MNHEY and CDR2 as SMNVEV (reference sequence). V lost 10 bases to trimming and J lost 5 bases, with 14 bases between them. This CDR3 contains 12 residues. The chain's CDR3 is CATPFPRYGYTF. The CDR3 coding sequence is TGTGCCACCCCCTTCCCTCGTTATGGCTACACCTTC.

The CDR3 spells CASREIQGAGNTIYF. CDR3 DNA: TGTGCCAGCAGGGAGATTCAGGGAGCGGGAAACACCATATATTTT. The chain carries TRBV6-5 and TRBJ1-3, with D maybe TRBD1 (5 bases). This CDR3 has 15 amino acids. Between the trimmed V and J ends, which lost 6 bases and 4 bases, there was a span of 16 bases. Germline CDR1 MNHEY, CDR2 SVGAGI.

The rearrangement links TRBV25-1 to TRBJ2-1; 7 bases line up with TRBD1. This CDR3 is built from 18 residues. V dropped 2 bases and J dropped 2; count of bases not matched to a gene: 12. Germline V gene sequence: CDR1 MGHDK, CDR2 SYGVNS. The CDR3 reads CASSERGLGSAPYNEQFF. The CDR3 nucleotides are TGTGCCAGCAGTGAAAGGGGGCTCGGTAGCGCTCCCTACAATGAGCAGTTCTTC.

In its sample, this clone was seen a few times. This sequence joins TRBV4-1 and TRBJ1-2; 10 bases align to TRBD1. The CDR3 covers 15 residues. V shed 4 bases, J shed 8 bases, and the junction held 10 bases outside the gene matches. CDR1 and CDR2 from the germline V gene are MGHRA and YSYEKL. The CDR3 sequence: CASSRAGTGALGYTF. CDR3 bases: TGCGCCAGCAGCCGCGCCGGGACAGGGGCGCTCGGCTACACCTTC.

The chain employs TRBV6-2 or TRBV6-3 and TRBJ1-1, with 9 bases lining up with TRBD1. The CDR3 contains 14 residues. Germline values: CDR1 MNHEY, CDR2 SVGEGT. With V trimmed by 5 bases and J by 5 bases, 6 bases remained unmatched. The chain's CDR3 is CASSPGTGRTEAFF. In nucleotides, the CDR3 is TGTGCCAGCAGTCCCGGGACAGGGAGAACTGAAGCTTTCTTT.